A single sample gave rise to the 10 T cell receptor beta chains below, sequenced in a study of CD8 T cells in Susac syndrome. Random-hexamer reverse transcription was applied to roughly 0.5 to 1 ug RNA. Via MiXCR, TCRdb re-called the immunoSEQ multiplex PCR reads, giving one row per CDR3 protein. The repertoire includes approximately 74,000 distinct CDR3 sequences, 94% of them detected once, and more than 0.8% sits in the top ten. Sequencing was done on a sample of CD8+ T cells from PBMCs. The receptors were gathered from a human donor with Susac syndrome.

The chain carries TRBV28 and TRBJ1-5, with 11 bases fitting TRBD1. The V gene end was trimmed by 8 bases and the J gene end by 0 bases; junction bases not matched to a gene: 12. Germline CDR1 is MDHEN and CDR2 is SYDVKM. The CDR3 totals 18 residues. The CDR3 protein is CASGLADRGLYSNQPQHF. The CDR3 DNA is TGTGCCAGCGGTCTGGCGGACAGGGGGCTGTATAGCAATCAGCCCCAGCATTTT.

This clonotype was recorded a few times. The chain has TRBV7-2 and TRBJ2-1; 11 bases match TRBD2. Germline V gene lookup returns CDR1 SGHTA and CDR2 FQGNSA. V lost 4 bases, J lost 5 bases, and 4 bases stayed unmatched. The length of the CDR3 is 15 residues. The CDR3 DNA reads TGTGCCAGCAGCTCCGGGACTAGCGGCCACAATGAGCAGTTCTTC. Translated: CASSSGTSGHNEQFF.

For the CDR3, the DNA is TGTGCCAGCAGCCAGGGACCCGAGGAGTGGCAGACCCAGTACTTC. This codes for CASSQGPEEWQTQYF. J is TRBJ2-5 and V is TRBV7-3; either TRBD1 or TRBD2 may supply D (5 bases each). Germline CDR1 is SGHTA and CDR2 is FQGTGA. The V gene lost 5 bases and the J gene lost 6 bases, with 19 bases spanning the gap. There are 15 residues in the CDR3.

The chain links TRBV2 to TRBJ2-6; D gene uncertain. This CDR3 contains 16 residues. The V end was cut by 6 bases, the J end by 0 bases, with 12 bases between. Germline-derived CDR1 and CDR2 are SNHLY and FYNNEI. CDR3 in amino acids: CASRPGRISGANVLTF. The CDR3 DNA follows: TGTGCCAGCAGGCCCGGGCGTATCTCTGGGGCCAACGTCCTGACTTTC.

J is TRBJ1-5 and V is TRBV7-9, with 9 bases identical to TRBD1. This CDR3 region has 18 residues. CDR1 is SEHNR, CDR2 FQNEAQ, per germline (reference sequence). The ends lost 8 bases at V and 1 base at J; junction bases unmatched: 15. The CDR3 is CASSQGQGGQGSNQPQHF. The CDR3 bases are TGTGCCAGCTCCCAGGGACAGGGAGGGCAAGGGAGCAATCAGCCCCAGCATTTT.

This chain connects TRBV2 to TRBJ2-1; TRBD2 matches at 11 bases. With V trimmed by 3 bases and J by 4 bases, 5 bases remained unmatched. The CDR3 loop spans 16 amino acids. Germline CDR1 is SNHLY and CDR2 is FYNNEI. CDR3 amino acids: CASSDLAGGGYNEQFF. For the CDR3, the DNA is TGTGCCAGCAGTGATCTAGCGGGGGGTGGGTACAATGAGCAGTTCTTC.

The gene calls are TRBV19 and TRBJ1-1; 7 nucleotides match TRBD1. CDR1 and CDR2 from the germline V gene are LNHDA and SQIVND (reference sequence). This CDR3 region has 17 residues. J gave up 0 bases and V 3 bases, and 10 bases lay outside the gene matches. The CDR3 is CASSIDREGLMNTEAFF. The CDR3 DNA follows: TGTGCCAGTAGTATCGACAGGGAGGGACTAATGAACACTGAAGCTTTCTTT. Looking up the rest from reference TRBV19 and TRBJ1-1 gives the full variable domain: DGGITQSPKYLFRKEGQNVTLSCEQNLNHDAMYWYRQDPGQGLRLIYYSQIVNDFQKGDIAEGYSVSREKKESFPLTVTSAQKNPTAFYLCASSIDREGLMNTEAFFGQGTRLTVV.

This rearrangement joins TRBV25-1 to TRBJ2-3, with D uncertain. The germline V gene encodes CDR1 MGHDK and CDR2 SYGVNS. The CDR3 runs 12 residues. V lost 8 bases, J lost 2 bases, and 8 bases lay in between. CDR3 residues: CASGPNTDTQYF. The CDR3 nucleotides read TGTGCCAGCGGGCCAAACACAGATACGCAGTATTTT.

This clonotype was found once. The gene calls are TRBV6-5 and TRBJ2-7; D is undetermined. The CDR3 has 13 residues. Per the germline V gene, CDR1 is MNHEY and CDR2 is SVGAGI. V lost 0 bases to trimming and J lost 1 base, with 4 bases between them. CDR3 in amino acids: CASSYSESYEQYF. CDR3 nucleotides: TGTGCCAGCAGTTACTCGGAATCCTACGAGCAGTACTTC.

The chain employs TRBV4-3 and TRBJ2-5, with D uncertain. This CDR3 is 15 amino acids long. Germline V gives CDR1 LGHNA, CDR2 YSLEER. V lost 0 bases and J lost 4, with 12 bases in between. The CDR3 DNA reads TGCGCCAGCAGCCAAGAGTGGGCCAGGCGAGAGACCCAGTACTTC. Translated: CASSQEWARRETQYF.